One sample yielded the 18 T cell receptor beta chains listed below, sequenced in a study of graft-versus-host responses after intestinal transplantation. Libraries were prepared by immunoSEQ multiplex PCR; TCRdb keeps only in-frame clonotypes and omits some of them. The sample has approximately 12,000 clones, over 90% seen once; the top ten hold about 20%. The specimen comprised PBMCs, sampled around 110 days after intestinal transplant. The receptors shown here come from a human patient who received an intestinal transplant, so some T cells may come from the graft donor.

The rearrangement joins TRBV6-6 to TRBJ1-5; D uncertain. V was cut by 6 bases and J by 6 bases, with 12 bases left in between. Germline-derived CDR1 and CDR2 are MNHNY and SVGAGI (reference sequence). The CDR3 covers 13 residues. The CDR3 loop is CASSLQAGQPQHF. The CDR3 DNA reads TGTGCCAGCAGCCTCCAGGCGGGTCAGCCCCAGCATTTT.

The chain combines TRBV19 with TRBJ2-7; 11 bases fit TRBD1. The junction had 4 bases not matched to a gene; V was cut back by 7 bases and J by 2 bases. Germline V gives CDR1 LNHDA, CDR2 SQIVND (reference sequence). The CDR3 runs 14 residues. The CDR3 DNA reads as TGTGCCAGTACCCCGGGACAGGGGGCCTACGAGCAGTACTTC. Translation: CASTPGQGAYEQYF.

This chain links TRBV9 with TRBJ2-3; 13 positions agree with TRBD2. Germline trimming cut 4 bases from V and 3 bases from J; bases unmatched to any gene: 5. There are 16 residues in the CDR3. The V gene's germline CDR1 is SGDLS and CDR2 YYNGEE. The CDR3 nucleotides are TGTGCCAGCAGCTCACTAGCGGGAGGGTTAACAGATACGCAGTATTTT. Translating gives CASSSLAGGLTDTQYF.

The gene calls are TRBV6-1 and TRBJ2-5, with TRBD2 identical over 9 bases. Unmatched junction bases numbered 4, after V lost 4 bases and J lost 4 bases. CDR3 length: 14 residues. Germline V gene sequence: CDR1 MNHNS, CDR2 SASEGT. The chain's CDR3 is CASSALAGRETQYF. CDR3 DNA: TGTGCCAGCAGTGCTCTAGCGGGACGAGAGACCCAGTACTTC.

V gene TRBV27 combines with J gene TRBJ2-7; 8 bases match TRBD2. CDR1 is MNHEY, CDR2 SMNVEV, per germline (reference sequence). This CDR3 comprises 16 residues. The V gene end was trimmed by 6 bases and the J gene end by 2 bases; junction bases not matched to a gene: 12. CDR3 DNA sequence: TGTGCCAGCAGGACCTCCCGGACTAGCAATCCCTACGAGCAGTACTTC. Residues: CASRTSRTSNPYEQYF.

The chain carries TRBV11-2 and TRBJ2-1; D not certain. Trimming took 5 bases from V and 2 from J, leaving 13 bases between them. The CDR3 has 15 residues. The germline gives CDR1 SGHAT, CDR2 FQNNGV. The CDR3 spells CASSRDTEPYNEQFF. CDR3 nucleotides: TGTGCCAGCAGCCGTGACACGGAGCCCTACAATGAGCAGTTCTTC. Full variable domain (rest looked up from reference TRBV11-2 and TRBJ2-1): EAGVAQSPRYKIIEKRQSVAFWCNPISGHATLYWYQQILGQGPKLLIQFQNNGVVDDSQLPKDRFSAERLKGVDSTLKIQPAKLEDSAVYLCASSRDTEPYNEQFFGPGTRLTVL.

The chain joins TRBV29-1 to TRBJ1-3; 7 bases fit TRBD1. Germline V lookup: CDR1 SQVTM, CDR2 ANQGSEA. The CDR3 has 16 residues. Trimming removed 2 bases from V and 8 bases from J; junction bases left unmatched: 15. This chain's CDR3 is CSVELRGDRDEDTIYF. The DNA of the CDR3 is TGCAGCGTTGAACTTAGGGGGGACAGAGACGAAGACACCATATATTTT.

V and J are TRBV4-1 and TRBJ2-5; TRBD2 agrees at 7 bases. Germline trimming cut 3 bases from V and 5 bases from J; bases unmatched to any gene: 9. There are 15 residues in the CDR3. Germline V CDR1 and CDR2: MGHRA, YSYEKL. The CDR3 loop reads CASSQLGGRGETQYF. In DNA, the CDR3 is TGCGCCAGCAGCCAGCTGGGGGGGAGAGGCGAGACCCAGTACTTC.

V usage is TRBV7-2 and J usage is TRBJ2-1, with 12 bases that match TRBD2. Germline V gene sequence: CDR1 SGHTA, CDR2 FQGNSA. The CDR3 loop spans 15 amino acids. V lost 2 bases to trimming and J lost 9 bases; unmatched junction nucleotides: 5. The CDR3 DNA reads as TGTGCCAGCAGCTTACTAGCGGGAGGGAATAGTGAGCAGTTCTTC. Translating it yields CASSLLAGGNSEQFF.

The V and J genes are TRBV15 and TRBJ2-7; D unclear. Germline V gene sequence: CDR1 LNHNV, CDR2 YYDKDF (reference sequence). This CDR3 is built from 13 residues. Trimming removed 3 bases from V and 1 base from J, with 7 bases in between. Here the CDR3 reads CATSSGDSYEQYF. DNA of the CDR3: TGTGCCACCAGCAGTGGGGATTCCTACGAGCAGTACTTC.

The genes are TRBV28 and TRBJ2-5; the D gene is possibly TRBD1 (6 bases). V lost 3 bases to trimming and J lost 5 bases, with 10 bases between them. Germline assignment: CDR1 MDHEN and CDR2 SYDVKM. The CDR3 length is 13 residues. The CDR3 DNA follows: TGTGCCAGCAGTTTTGGTGGGGGCGAGACCCAGTACTTC. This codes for CASSFGGGETQYF. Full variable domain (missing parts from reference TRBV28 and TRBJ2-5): DVKVTQSSRYLVKRTGEKVFLECVQDMDHENMFWYRQDPGLGLRLIYFSYDVKMKEKGDIPEGYSVSREKKERFSLILESASTNQTSMYLCASSFGGGETQYFGPGTRLLVL.

The CDR3 DNA reads TGTGCCAGCAGTTTATCTGAGTGGCTGGCGGGAAACACCGGGGAGCTGTTTTTT. This gives the protein CASSLSEWLAGNTGELFF. The chain combines TRBV27 with TRBJ2-2; TRBD2 might be the D (6 bases). Germline V gene lookup returns CDR1 MNHEY and CDR2 SMNVEV (reference sequence). The CDR3 runs 18 residues. Between the trimmed V and J ends, which lost 0 bases and 2 bases, there was a span of 16 bases.

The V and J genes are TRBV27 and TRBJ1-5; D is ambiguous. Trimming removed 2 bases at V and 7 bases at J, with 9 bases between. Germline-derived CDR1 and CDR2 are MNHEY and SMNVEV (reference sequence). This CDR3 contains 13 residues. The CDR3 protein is CASSLVWSQPQHF. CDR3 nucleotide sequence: TGTGCCAGCAGTTTAGTATGGAGCCAGCCCCAGCATTTT.

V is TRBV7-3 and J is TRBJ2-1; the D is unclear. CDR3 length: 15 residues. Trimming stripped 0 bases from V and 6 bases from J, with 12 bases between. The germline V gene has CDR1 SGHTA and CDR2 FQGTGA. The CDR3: CASSLTSGFGNEQFF. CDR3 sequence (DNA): TGTGCCAGCAGCTTAACGTCAGGTTTCGGCAATGAGCAGTTCTTC.

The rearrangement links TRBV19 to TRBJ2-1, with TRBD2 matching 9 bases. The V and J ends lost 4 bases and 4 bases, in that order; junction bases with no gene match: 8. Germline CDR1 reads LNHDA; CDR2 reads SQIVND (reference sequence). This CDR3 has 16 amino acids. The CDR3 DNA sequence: TGTGCCAGTAGTAGTTCTAGCGGGACAAGATACAATGAGCAGTTCTTC. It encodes CASSSSSGTRYNEQFF.

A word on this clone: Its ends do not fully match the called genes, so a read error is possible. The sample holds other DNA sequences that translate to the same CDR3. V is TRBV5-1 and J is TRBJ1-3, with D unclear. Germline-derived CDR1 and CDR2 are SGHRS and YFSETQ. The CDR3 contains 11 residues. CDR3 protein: CASTEGNTIYF. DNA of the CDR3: TGCGCCAGCACGGAGGGAAACACCATATACTTT.

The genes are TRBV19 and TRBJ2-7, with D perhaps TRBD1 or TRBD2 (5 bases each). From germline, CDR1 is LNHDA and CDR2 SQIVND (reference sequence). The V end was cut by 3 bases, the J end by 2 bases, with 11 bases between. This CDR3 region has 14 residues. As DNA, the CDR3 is TGTGCCAGTAGTATTTTCGGGACGGCCTACGAGCAGTACTTC. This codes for CASSIFGTAYEQYF.

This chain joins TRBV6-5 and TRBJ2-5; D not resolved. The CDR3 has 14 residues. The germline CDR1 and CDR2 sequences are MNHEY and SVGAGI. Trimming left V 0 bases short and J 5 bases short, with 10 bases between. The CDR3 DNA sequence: TGTGCCAGCAGTTACTCTGAGCCAGGCGAGACCCAGTACTTC. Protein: CASSYSEPGETQYF.